These T cell receptor beta chains were read from a single sample in a study of blood T cell repertoires in COVID-19. Method: immunoSEQ multiplex PCR; TCRdb's copy keeps in-frame clones and lacks some. Of approximately 300,000 clones listed, around nine tenths are singletons. Sequenced input: PBMCs or T cells enriched from blood (not recorded which). These receptors all come from a woman younger than 45 who had been exposed to COVID-19. CDR3s include the opening cysteine and the closing phenylalanine or tryptophan. The D gene is left open where the match is weak. Only part of the rows carry a size: once, few, many, or a class if the clone is expanded.

TRBD1,TRBJ1-1,NA,TRBV24-1,CATQSQGPRGTEAFF,TGTGCCACCCAGTCACAGGGGCCCCGGGGCACTGAAGCTTTCTTT
NA,TRBJ2-1,NA,TRBV13,CASSANPQGYNEQFF,TGTGCCAGCAGCGCTAACCCCCAGGGGTACAATGAGCAGTTCTTC
NA,TRBJ1-1,NA,TRBV5-1,CASSIERNTEAFF,TGCGCCAGCAGCATTGAGCGGAACACTGAAGCTTTCTTT
TRBD1,TRBJ1-5,NA,TRBV19,CASGGTGNQPQHF,TGTGCCAGTGGCGGGACAGGAAATCAGCCCCAGCATTTT
TRBD2,TRBJ2-3,NA,TRBV5-1,CASSFAGVGADTQYF,TGCGCCAGCAGCTTCGCGGGGGTGGGGGCAGATACGCAGTATTTT
TRBD1,TRBJ2-1,NA,TRBV5-1,CASKNRGRPWNEQFF,TGCGCCAGCAAAAACAGGGGGCGCCCATGGAATGAGCAGTTCTTC
NA,TRBJ2-3,NA,TRBV9,CASSVGDGRGPSTDTQYF,TGTGCCAGCAGCGTAGGGGACGGGCGGGGGCCCAGCACAGATACGCAGTATTTT
NA,TRBJ2-7,NA,TRBV6-5,CASSPGGPYEQYF,TGTGCCAGCTCACCCGGGGGGCCCTACGAGCAGTACTTC
NA,TRBJ2-6,NA,TRBV2,CASGPTGLSGANVLTF,TGTGCGAGCGGCCCCACAGGGTTATCTGGGGCCAACGTCCTGACTTTC
NA,TRBJ1-1,NA,TRBV10-3,CAISESTWGTDTEAFF,TGTGCCATCAGTGAGTCGACCTGGGGCACAGACACTGAAGCTTTCTTT
TRBD2,TRBJ2-7,NA,TRBV3-1/TRBV3-2,CASSHAGAFYEQYF,TGTGCCAGCAGCCATGCGGGAGCTTTCTACGAGCAGTACTTC
NA,TRBJ1-3,NA,TRBV6-5,CASRGGGNTIYF,TGTGCCAGCAGGGGAGGCGGAAACACCATATATTTT
TRBD2,TRBJ2-2,few,TRBV11-2,CATLGDRLAGEYTGELFF,TGTGCCACCCTCGGGGACCGACTAGCGGGGGAGTACACCGGGGAGCTGTTTTTT